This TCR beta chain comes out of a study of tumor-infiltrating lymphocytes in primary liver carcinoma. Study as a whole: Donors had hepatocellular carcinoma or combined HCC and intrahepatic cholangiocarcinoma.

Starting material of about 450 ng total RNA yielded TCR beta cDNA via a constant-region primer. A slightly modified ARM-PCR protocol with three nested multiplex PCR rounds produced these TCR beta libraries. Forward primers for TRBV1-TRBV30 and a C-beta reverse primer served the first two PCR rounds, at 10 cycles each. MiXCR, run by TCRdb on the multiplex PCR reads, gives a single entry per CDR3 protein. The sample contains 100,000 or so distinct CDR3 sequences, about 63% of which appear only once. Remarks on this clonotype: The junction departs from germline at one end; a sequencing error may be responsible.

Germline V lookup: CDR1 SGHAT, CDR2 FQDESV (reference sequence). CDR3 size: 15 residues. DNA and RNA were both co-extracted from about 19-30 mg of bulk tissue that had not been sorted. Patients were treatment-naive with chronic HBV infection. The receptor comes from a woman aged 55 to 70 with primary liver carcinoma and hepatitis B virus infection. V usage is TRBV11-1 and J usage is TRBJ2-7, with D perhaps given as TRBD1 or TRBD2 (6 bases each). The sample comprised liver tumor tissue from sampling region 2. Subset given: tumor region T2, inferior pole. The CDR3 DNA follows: TGTCCCAGCAGCCCTCGGACAGCAGGACTACCCGAGCAATACTTC. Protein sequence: CPSSPRTAGLPEQYF.